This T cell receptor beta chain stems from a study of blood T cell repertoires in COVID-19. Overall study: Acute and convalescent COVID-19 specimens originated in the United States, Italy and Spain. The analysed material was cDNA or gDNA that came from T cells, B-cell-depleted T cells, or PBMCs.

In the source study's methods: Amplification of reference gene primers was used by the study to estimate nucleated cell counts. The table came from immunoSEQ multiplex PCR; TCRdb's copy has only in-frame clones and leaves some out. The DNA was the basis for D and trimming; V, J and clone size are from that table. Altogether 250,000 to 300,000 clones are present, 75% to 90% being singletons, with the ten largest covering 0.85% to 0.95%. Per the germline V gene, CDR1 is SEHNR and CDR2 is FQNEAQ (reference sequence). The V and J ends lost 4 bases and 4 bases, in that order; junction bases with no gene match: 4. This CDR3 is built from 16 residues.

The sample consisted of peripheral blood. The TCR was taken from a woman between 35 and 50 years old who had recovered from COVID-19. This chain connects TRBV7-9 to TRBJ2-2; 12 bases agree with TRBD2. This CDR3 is CASSSTSGSGTGELFF. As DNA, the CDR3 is TGTGCCAGCAGCTCGACTAGCGGGAGTGGCACCGGGGAGCTGTTTTTT.